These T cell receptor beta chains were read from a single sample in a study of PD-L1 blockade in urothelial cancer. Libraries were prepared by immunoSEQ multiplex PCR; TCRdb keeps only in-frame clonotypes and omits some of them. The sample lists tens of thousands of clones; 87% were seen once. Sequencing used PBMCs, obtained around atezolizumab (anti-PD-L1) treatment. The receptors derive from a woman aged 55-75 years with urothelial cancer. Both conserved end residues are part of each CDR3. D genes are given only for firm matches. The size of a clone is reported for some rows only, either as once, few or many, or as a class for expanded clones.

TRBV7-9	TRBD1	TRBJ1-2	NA	TGTGCCATCGAGACAGGGGGAAGTGTTGGCTACACCTTC	CAIETGGSVGYTF
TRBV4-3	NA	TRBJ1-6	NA	TGCGCCAGCAGCCAACTTCAGGGTTCACCCCTCCACTTT	CASSQLQGSPLHF
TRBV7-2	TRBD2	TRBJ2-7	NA	TGTGCCAGCAGCTTACAGACTAGCGGCTTCTACGAGCAGTACTTC	CASSLQTSGFYEQYF
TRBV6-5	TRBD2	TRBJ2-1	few	TGTGCCAGCAGTTACTCGTTAACGGGGGGGGCCGGGACGTTCTTC	CASSYSLTGGAGTFF
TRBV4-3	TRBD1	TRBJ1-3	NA	TGCGCCAGCAGCCAAGGACAGGGGTCCGGCTCTGGAAACACCATATATTTT	CASSQGQGSGSGNTIYF
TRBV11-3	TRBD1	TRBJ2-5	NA	TGTGCCAGCAGCCGGTCCAGGGGGCAAGAGACCCAGTACTTC	CASSRSRGQETQYF
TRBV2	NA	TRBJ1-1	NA	TGTGCCAGCACTTACAACATGAACACTGAAGCTTTCTTT	CASTYNMNTEAFF
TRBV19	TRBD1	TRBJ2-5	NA	TGTGCCAGTAGTACCGGGACAGGCGGTGAGACCCAGTACTTC	CASSTGTGGETQYF
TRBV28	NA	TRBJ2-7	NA	TGTGCCAGCAGTACCGCGGGACAGCCTCCGAAGCAGTACTTC	CASSTAGQPPKQYF
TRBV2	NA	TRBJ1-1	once	TGTGCCGGGGGGGCAGGGGCTTTCTTT	CAGGAGAFF
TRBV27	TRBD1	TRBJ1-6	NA	TGTGCCAGCAGTTTACTCGGACAGGGGAGTTCACCCCTCCACTTT	CASSLLGQGSSPLHF
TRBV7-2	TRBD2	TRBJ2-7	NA	TGTGCCAGCAACCCAGGCGGGAGTGAGCAGTACTTC	CASNPGGSEQYF
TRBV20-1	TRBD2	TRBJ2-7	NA	TGCAGTGCTACTGCGGGAGTTGTGCAGTACTTC	CSATAGVVQYF
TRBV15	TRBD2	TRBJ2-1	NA	TGTGCCACCAGCAAAGACGATCCTTTAATACCAATAGCGGGAGGTTCCTACAATGAGCAGTTCTTC	CATSKDDPLIPIAGGSYNEQFF
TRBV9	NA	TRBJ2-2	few	TGTGCCAGCAGCCGTAGGGAGAAGCCGGGCACCGGGGAGCTGTTTTTT	CASSRREKPGTGELFF
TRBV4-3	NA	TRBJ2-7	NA	TGCGCCAGCAGCCACCCCCTTCGGCGGGCCGCCTACGAGCAGTACTTC	CASSHPLRRAAYEQYF
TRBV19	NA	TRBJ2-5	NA	TGTGCCAGTAGTATAAGCCCCACAGCCCAAGAGACCCAGTACTTC	CASSISPTAQETQYF
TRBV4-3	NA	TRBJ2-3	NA	TGCGCCAGCAGCCACTCCAGGGGTCAGAAGCTTAGCACAGATACGCAGTATTTT	CASSHSRGQKLSTDTQYF
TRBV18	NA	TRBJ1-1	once	TGTGCCAGCTCACCTTTTAGACAGTCGGGCACTGAAGCTTTCTTT	CASSPFRQSGTEAFF
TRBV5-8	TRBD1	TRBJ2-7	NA	TGTGCCAGCAGCCCGGGACAGGGGGCCTACGAGCAGTACTTC	CASSPGQGAYEQYF
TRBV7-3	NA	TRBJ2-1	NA	TGTGCCAGCAGCTCCATGCCCGACCGGAGCTCCTACAATGAGCAGTTCTTC	CASSSMPDRSSYNEQFF
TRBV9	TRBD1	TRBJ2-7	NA	TGTGCCAGCAGCGTAGCTAGCCAGGGGGCGTACGAGCAGTACTTC	CASSVASQGAYEQYF
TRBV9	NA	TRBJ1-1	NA	TGTGCCAGCAGCGTAGGCGCTGGCGTGGGGGCAGGGACTGAAGCTTTCTTT	CASSVGAGVGAGTEAFF
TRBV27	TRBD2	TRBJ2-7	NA	TGTGCCAGCAGTCTTAGCGGGAACGAGCAGTACTTC	CASSLSGNEQYF
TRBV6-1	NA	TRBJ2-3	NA	TGTGCCAGCAGTGAATCTCGGGAAAATACGCAGTATTTT	CASSESRENTQYF
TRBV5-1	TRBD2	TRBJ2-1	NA	TGCGCCAGCAGCTTCGGGACTAGCGGGAGGGTATCCTACAATGAGCAGTTCTTC	CASSFGTSGRVSYNEQFF
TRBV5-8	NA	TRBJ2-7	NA	TGTGCCACCGGGTACGAGCAGTACTTC	CATGYEQYF
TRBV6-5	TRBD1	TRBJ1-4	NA	TGTGCCAGCAGTTCCGACAGGGGCCGGGGAAAACTGTTTTTT	CASSSDRGRGKLFF
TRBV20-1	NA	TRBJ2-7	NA	TGCAGTGCCACAACGACAGTTCAGTACTTC	CSATTTVQYF
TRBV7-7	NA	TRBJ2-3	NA	TGTGCCAGCAGCTTAGTTGTGTGGGCTAAGCAGTATTTT	CASSLVVWAKQYF
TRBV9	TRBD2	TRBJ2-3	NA	TGTGCCAGCAGCTCCAGGACTAGCGGGGGCCCAGATACGCAGTATTTT	CASSSRTSGGPDTQYF
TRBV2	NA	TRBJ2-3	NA	TGTGCCAGCAGCTCAGAGGGAGATACGCAGTATTTT	CASSSEGDTQYF
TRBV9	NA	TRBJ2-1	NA	TGTGCCAGCAGCGTCGCTTCCGGGATCAATGAGCAGTTCTTC	CASSVASGINEQFF
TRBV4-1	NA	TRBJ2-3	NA	TGCGCCAGCAGCTCGTCGGGAGCGCGGGGGCAACCTACAGATACGCAGTATTTT	CASSSSGARGQPTDTQYF
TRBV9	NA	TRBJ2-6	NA	TGTGCCAGCAGCCCCGGGGGGGCCAACGTCCTGACTTTC	CASSPGGANVLTF
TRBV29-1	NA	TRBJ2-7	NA	TGCAGCGTTTGGGGGCAGGGTCCTAGCTCCTACGAGCAGTACTTC	CSVWGQGPSSYEQYF
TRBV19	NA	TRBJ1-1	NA	TGTGCCAGTAGCCAACGGGGGGGTCTCATGAACACTGAAGCTTTCTTT	CASSQRGGLMNTEAFF
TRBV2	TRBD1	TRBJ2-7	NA	TGTGCCAGCAGTGGCCCGGGACAGGGGAATTACGAGCAGTACTTC	CASSGPGQGNYEQYF
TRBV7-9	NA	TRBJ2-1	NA	TGTGCCAGCAGCTTAGGAGGGGGTAACAATGAGCAGTTCTTC	CASSLGGGNNEQFF
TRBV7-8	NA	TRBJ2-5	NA	TGTGCCAGCAGCAGGTCAGGTCGGGAGACCCAGTACTTC	CASSRSGRETQYF
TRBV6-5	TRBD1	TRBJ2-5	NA	TGTGCCAGCAGTTCCCCCGGGACAGGGGCCCAAGAGACCCAGTACTTC	CASSSPGTGAQETQYF
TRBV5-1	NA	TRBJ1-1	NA	TGCGCCAGCAGCTTTTCAGGGAACACTGAAGCTTTCTTT	CASSFSGNTEAFF
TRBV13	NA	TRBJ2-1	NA	TGTGCCAGCAGCTTAGTCCCTGACAATGAGCAGTTCTTC	CASSLVPDNEQFF
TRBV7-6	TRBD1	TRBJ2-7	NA	TGTGCCAGCAGCTTAGGGACAGGGAAATACGAGCAGTACTTC	CASSLGTGKYEQYF
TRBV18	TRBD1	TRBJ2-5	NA	TGTGCCAGCTCACCACCGGGACAGGGCGGAGAGACCCAGTACTTC	CASSPPGQGGETQYF
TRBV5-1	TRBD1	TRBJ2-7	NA	TGCGCCAGCAAGTTGGCAGGGGGCTTCGAGCAGTACTTC	CASKLAGGFEQYF
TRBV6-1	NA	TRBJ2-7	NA	TGTGCCAGCAGTGACGGCGGGGCTCCCGAGCAGTACTTC	CASSDGGAPEQYF
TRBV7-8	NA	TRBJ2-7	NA	TGTGCCAGCAGTGATAGCGAGACTCTGTCCTACGAGCAGTACTTC	CASSDSETLSYEQYF
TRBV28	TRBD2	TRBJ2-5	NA	TGTGCCAGCAGCACTTCACTAGCGGGAGTCGACTACCAAGAGACCCAGTACTTC	CASSTSLAGVDYQETQYF
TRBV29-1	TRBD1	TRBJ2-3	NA	TGCAGCGTTGACAGGGGGCGCAGCACAGATACGCAGTATTTT	CSVDRGRSTDTQYF
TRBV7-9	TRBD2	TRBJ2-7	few	TGTGCCAGCAGCCCCGGACTAGCGGGAGGACCCATCTACGAGCAGTACTTC	CASSPGLAGGPIYEQYF
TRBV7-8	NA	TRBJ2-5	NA	TGTGCCAGCAGCCAAGCGGTGGTCAGACGGTACCAAGAGACCCAGTACTTC	CASSQAVVRRYQETQYF
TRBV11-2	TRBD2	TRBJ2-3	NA	TGTGCCAGCACCTGGGGGGGGGTATCGGATACGCAGTATTTT	CASTWGGVSDTQYF
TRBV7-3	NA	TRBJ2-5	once	TGTGCCAGCAGCTTTGGTAGCCAAGAGACCCAGTACTTC	CASSFGSQETQYF
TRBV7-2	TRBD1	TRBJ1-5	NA	TGTGCCAGCAGCCCACGGACAGGGGATCAGCCCCAGCATTTT	CASSPRTGDQPQHF